The clone carrying this TCR beta chain was found a few times. TCRdb recomputed calls from the 5' RACE reads with MiXCR, one row per CDR3 protein. The sample holds 300,000 to 400,000 distinct CDR3 sequences, 10% to 15% seen once. This entry comes from a study of T-cell memory formation after mild COVID-19. Trimming took 5 bases from V and 6 from J, leaving 17 bases between them. CDR3 length: 15 amino acids. The rearrangement links TRBV12-3 or TRBV12-4 to TRBJ2-1, with a weak D call TRBD1 (6 bases). The specimen was PBMCs or a T cell subset sorted from them (not recorded which). The receptor comes from a man aged 18-30 years who had mild COVID-19 (a few samples of this study predate the infection). Cell type and time point are not known. CDR3 DNA: TGTGCCAGCAGTCCCACAGGGTTGCAGGTCAATGAGCAGTTCTTC. Translated, it gives CASSPTGLQVNEQFF.